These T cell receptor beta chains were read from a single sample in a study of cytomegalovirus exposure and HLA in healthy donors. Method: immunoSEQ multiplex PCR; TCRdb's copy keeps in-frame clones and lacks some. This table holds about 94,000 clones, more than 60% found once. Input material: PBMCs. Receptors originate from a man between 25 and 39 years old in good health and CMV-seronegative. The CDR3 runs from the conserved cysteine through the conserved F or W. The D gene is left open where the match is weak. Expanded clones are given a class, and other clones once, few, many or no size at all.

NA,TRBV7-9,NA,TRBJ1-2,TGTTCCAGCAGCCCAGAGGTCCGGGGTGGCTACACCTTC,CSSSPEVRGGYTF
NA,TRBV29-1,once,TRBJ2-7,TGCAGCGTTGTAATTCAGGGGATTGGCTACGAGCAGTACTTC,CSVVIQGIGYEQYF
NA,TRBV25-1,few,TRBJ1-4,TGTGCCAGCAGTGAAAGTAGGGGCCCGGTTGGAAAACTGTTTTTT,CASSESRGPVGKLFF
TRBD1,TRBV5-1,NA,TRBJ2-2,TGCGCCAGCAGGCTTAACAGGGGGTTCACCGGGGAGCTGTTTTTT,CASRLNRGFTGELFF
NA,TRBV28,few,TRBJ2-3,TGTGCCAGCACGTCGCGGCCCACAGATACGCAGTATTTT,CASTSRPTDTQYF
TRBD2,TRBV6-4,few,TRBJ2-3,TGTGCCAGCAGTGACTCACATAGCGGGGGGGACACAGATACGCAGTATTTT,CASSDSHSGGDTDTQYF
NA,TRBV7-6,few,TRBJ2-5,TGTGCCAGCAGCTTAGGACAGCAAGAGACCCAGTACTTC,CASSLGQQETQYF
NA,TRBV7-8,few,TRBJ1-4,TGTGCCAGCAGCTTAGAAGGGGCTAATGAAAAACTGTTTTTT,CASSLEGANEKLFF
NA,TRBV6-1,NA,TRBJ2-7,TGTGCCAGCAGTCTGGCGGGCATATACGAGCAGTACTTC,CASSLAGIYEQYF
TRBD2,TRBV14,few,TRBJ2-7,TGTGCCAGCAGCCAGGACCTAGCGGGGGCAGGCGAGCAGTACTTC,CASSQDLAGAGEQYF
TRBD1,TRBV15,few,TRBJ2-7,TGTGCCACCAGCAGGGACAGGGACGGGTACGAGCAGTACTTC,CATSRDRDGYEQYF
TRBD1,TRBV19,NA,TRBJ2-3,TGTGCCAGTAGTGGAGGACAGGGATTGCCAGATACGCAGTATTTT,CASSGGQGLPDTQYF
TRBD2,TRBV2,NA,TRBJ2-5,TGTGCCAGCAGTTCGACTAGCGGGGGAAACCAAGAGACCCAGTACTTC,CASSSTSGGNQETQYF
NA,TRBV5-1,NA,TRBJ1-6,TGCGCCAGCAGTTTGGAGGAGGGTTCACCCCTCCACTTT,CASSLEEGSPLHF
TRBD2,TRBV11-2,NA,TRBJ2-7,TGTGCCAGCAGCTCACTAGCGTCCTCCTACGAGCAGTACTTC,CASSSLASSYEQYF
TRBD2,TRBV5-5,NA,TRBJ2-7,TGTGCCAGCAGCTTGGGACTAGCGGACGCCCGCTACGAGCAGTACTTC,CASSLGLADARYEQYF
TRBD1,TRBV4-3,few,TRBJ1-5,TGCGCCAGCAGCCAAGCCCTAGGACAGGGAAGCAATCAGCCCCAGCATTTT,CASSQALGQGSNQPQHF
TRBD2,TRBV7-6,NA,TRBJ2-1,TGTGCCAGCAGCTTAGCAACTAGCGGGGGAGGCTCCTACAATGAGCAGTTCTTC,CASSLATSGGGSYNEQFF
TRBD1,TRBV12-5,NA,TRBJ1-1,TGTGCTAGTGGTTTGGTAGAGGGGGCCTCTTTCTTT,CASGLVEGASFF
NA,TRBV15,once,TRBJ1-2,TGTGCCACCAGCCCGGGTACGGGGAACTATGGCTACACCTTC,CATSPGTGNYGYTF
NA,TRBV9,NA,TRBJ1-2,TGTGCCAGCAGCTTTCTACAGGGTGAGGGCTACACCTTC,CASSFLQGEGYTF
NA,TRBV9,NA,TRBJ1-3,TGTGCCAGCAGCGTAGGCAGGACTCTCGGAAACACCATATATTTT,CASSVGRTLGNTIYF
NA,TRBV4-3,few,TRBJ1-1,TGCGCCAGCAGCCTTCAGGTCAACACTGAAGCTTTCTTT,CASSLQVNTEAFF
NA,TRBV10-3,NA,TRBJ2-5,TGTGCCATCAGTGAGCCCCGAGCGGGCGGGACCCAGTACTTC,CAISEPRAGGTQYF
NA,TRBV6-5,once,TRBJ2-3,TGTGCCAGCAGTCGAGGACCTGGAGGAGATACGCAGTATTTT,CASSRGPGGDTQYF
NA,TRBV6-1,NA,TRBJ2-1,TGTGCCAGCATAGCTTTCGAGCAGTTCTTC,CASIAFEQFF
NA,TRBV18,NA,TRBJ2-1,TGTGCCAGCTCACCTTTAAATCCCTCCTACAATGAGCAGTTCTTC,CASSPLNPSYNEQFF
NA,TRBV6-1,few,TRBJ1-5,TGTGCCAGCAGTTCTGCGGAGAATCAGCCCCAGCATTTT,CASSSAENQPQHF
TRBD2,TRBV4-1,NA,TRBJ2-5,TGCGCCAGCAGTCGTGCTCCCGGGACTAGCGGAGAGACCCAGTACTTC,CASSRAPGTSGETQYF
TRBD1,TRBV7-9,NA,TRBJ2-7,TGTGCCAGCACTCCCGGGACAGGGGGCGTACACGAGCAGTACTTC,CASTPGTGGVHEQYF
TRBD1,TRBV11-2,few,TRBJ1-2,TGTGCCAGCAGCTTAGATTTGGACAGGGGGGGCCTCTTCTATGGCTACACCTTC,CASSLDLDRGGLFYGYTF
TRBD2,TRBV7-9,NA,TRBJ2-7,TGTGCCAGCAGCTTAGACGGGGGGGACGGCTACGAGCAGTACTTC,CASSLDGGDGYEQYF
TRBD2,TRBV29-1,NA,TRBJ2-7,TGCAGCGTTGAACGCCTAGCGGGGGAGGCGCAGTACTTC,CSVERLAGEAQYF
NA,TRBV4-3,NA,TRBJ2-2,TGCGCCAGCAGCCAAGATCTCCGGCAGGGCACCGGGGAGCTGTTTTTT,CASSQDLRQGTGELFF
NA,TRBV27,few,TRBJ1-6,TGTGCCAGCAGTTCGCCGGTTTATAATTCACCCCTCCACTTT,CASSSPVYNSPLHF
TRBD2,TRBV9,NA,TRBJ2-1,TGTGCCAGCAGCGTAGAGGGACTAGTATACAATGAGCAGTTCTTC,CASSVEGLVYNEQFF
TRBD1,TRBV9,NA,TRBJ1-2,TGTGCCAGCAGCGTCCGGGACAGGGAACACTATGGCTACACCTTC,CASSVRDREHYGYTF
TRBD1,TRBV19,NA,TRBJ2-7,TGTGCCGTCGCCCCGGGACAGGGCGACTACGAGCAGTACTTC,CAVAPGQGDYEQYF
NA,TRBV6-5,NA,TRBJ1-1,TGTGCCAGCAGTTACACATCGAAAGTTTACACTGAAGCTTTCTTT,CASSYTSKVYTEAFF
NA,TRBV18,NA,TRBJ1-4,TGTGCCAGCTCACCAAGCCAGGGCCTTAATGAAAAACTGTTTTTT,CASSPSQGLNEKLFF
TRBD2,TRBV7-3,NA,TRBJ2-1,TGTGCCAGCAGCTTATCCGGGACTAGCTCCTACAATGAGCAGTTCTTC,CASSLSGTSSYNEQFF
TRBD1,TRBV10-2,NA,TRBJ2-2,TGCGCCAGCACTGAGAGCCGGGACAGAAGCACCGGGGAGCTGTTTTTT,CASTESRDRSTGELFF